A selection of T cell receptor beta chains follows, all from one sample in a study of cytomegalovirus exposure and HLA in healthy donors. Sequenced by immunoSEQ multiplex PCR; TCRdb stores in-frame clones only, minus some. The sample carries about 150,000 clones, more than 70% recorded once. The sequencing input was PBMCs. The receptors were gathered from a man aged 18 to 30 in good health and CMV-seropositive. Each CDR3 is given with its conserved first and last residue. The D gene is left open where the match is weak. Size is stated for part of the rows, as once, few or many counts, or as a class when the clone is expanded.

>TRBJ2-1|NA|TRBD2|TRBV29-1
TGCAGCGTGGTAGGACTAGCCCGTCACAATGAGCAGTTCTTC
CSVVGLARHNEQFF
>TRBJ1-1|NA|TRBD1|TRBV10-3
TGTGCCGGACAGGGGGCCCTGAACACTGAAGCTTTCTTT
CAGQGALNTEAFF
>TRBJ2-1|NA|TRBD2|TRBV7-3
TGTGCCAGCAGCTTAACGAGCGGGAGCAGATATGAGCAGTTCTTC
CASSLTSGSRYEQFF
>TRBJ2-5|NA|NA|TRBV4-2
TGTGCCAGCAGCCAAGACCTTACGGGAAGGGGGGAGACCCAGTACTTC
CASSQDLTGRGETQYF
>TRBJ2-7|NA|NA|TRBV5-4
TGTGCCAGCAGCCCCGGCGGGACGGACTACGAGCAGTACTTC
CASSPGGTDYEQYF
>TRBJ2-3|NA|NA|TRBV6-1
TGTGCCAGCAGTGAATCGGAGTCAGGGGCGGCAGATACGCAGTATTTT
CASSESESGAADTQYF
>TRBJ2-3|NA|NA|TRBV15
TGTGCCACCAGCAGAGAGCTGACTAGAGTTCTAGCAGATACGCAGTATTTT
CATSRELTRVLADTQYF
>TRBJ2-7|few|NA|TRBV7-9
TGTGCCAGCAGCTATTCAGGCGCAACCTACGAGCAGTACTTC
CASSYSGATYEQYF
>TRBJ1-2|NA|TRBD1|TRBV7-9
TGTGCCAGCAGCTTAGCTGGACAGGGATATGGCTACACCTTC
CASSLAGQGYGYTF
>TRBJ1-4|NA|NA|TRBV29-1
TGCAGCGTTGGACTGGGACAAGGAGGTGAAAAACTGTTTTTT
CSVGLGQGGEKLFF
>TRBJ1-1|NA|NA|TRBV27
TGTGCCAGCAGTTCCCCGACTCAACTCGGCACTGAAGCTTTCTTT
CASSSPTQLGTEAFF
>TRBJ1-4|NA|NA|TRBV19
TGTGCCAGTAGTCCTACAAGGGGCGAAGAAAAACTGTTTTTT
CASSPTRGEEKLFF
>TRBJ2-1|NA|NA|TRBV19
TGTGCCAGTAGGGGCAGGGGAACGGAGGAGCAGTTCTTC
CASRGRGTEEQFF
>TRBJ1-5|NA|NA|TRBV18
TGTGCCAGCTCACCTCAGGGGTTCCAGGGACCCAATCAGCCCCAGCATTTT
CASSPQGFQGPNQPQHF
>TRBJ1-5|NA|TRBD1|TRBV28
TGTGCCAGCAGTGCAGGGGGCTTGGGTCAGCCCCAGCATTTT
CASSAGGLGQPQHF
>TRBJ2-2|NA|NA|TRBV5-1
TGCGCCAGCAGCCCGGACGCCAGGGCCGCCAGGAACACCGGGGAGCTGTTTTTT
CASSPDARAARNTGELFF
>TRBJ2-7|NA|TRBD2|TRBV6-1
TGTGCCAGCAGTGAATCGCGGGAGAGTAGGCAGTACTTC
CASSESRESRQYF
>TRBJ1-2|NA|NA|TRBV11-2
TGTGCCAGCAGCTTAGATCCAGCGCTCGGCTACACCTTC
CASSLDPALGYTF
>TRBJ1-2|NA|TRBD1|TRBV27
TGTGCCAGCAGTCCCGGACAGGCAAACCCCTATGGCTACACCTTC
CASSPGQANPYGYTF
>TRBJ2-2|NA|TRBD2|TRBV7-3
TGTGCCAGCAGCTTTTCCCCCGGGGGGGGTTCCGGGGAGCTGTTTTTT
CASSFSPGGGSGELFF
>TRBJ2-7|NA|TRBD1|TRBV2
TGTGCCAGCAGTGAACAGGGGGTAACCTACGAGCAGTACTTC
CASSEQGVTYEQYF
>TRBJ1-1|NA|TRBD1|TRBV28
TGTGCCAGCAGTTCCTCAACAGGGGGCCGCACTGAAGCTTTCTTT
CASSSSTGGRTEAFF
>TRBJ1-2|NA|NA|TRBV29-1
TGCAGCGTTCTACTAGGCTCGACCTATGGCTACACCTTC
CSVLLGSTYGYTF
>TRBJ1-2|NA|TRBD1|TRBV29-1
TGCAGCGTGGAGACAGGGGGCGCGGGTGGCTACACCTTC
CSVETGGAGGYTF
>TRBJ2-6|NA|NA|TRBV9
TGTGCCAGCAGCGTAGGTGAGGGTCTGTTCTCTGGGGCCAACGTCCTGACTTTC
CASSVGEGLFSGANVLTF
>TRBJ2-7|NA|NA|TRBV11-2
TGTGCCAGCAGCTTAGACAACAGATACGAGCAGTACTTC
CASSLDNRYEQYF
>TRBJ2-7|NA|NA|TRBV28
TGTGCCAGCTGTAACAGGATTAAATTTGAGCAGTACTTC
CASCNRIKFEQYF
>TRBJ2-7|few|TRBD2|TRBV7-6
TGTGCCAGTGAGGAGGCTAGCGGAACCTACGAGCAGTACTTC
CASEEASGTYEQYF
>TRBJ2-5|NA|NA|TRBV5-1
TGCGCCAGCAGCCGAGTCGGGGGACAAGAGACCCAGTACTTC
CASSRVGGQETQYF
>TRBJ1-2|NA|TRBD1|TRBV15
TGTCCCACCAGCAGAAGGGACAGGGGGCATCATGGCTACACCTTC
CPTSRRDRGHHGYTF
>TRBJ2-7|NA|NA|TRBV18
TGTGCCAGCTCACCACGGGTCCGCCCCAGGGGATACGAGCAGTACTTC
CASSPRVRPRGYEQYF
>TRBJ2-2|NA|NA|TRBV2
TGTGCCAGCAAGACTGAATTAGACACCGGGGAGCTGTTTTTT
CASKTELDTGELFF
>TRBJ2-3|NA|NA|TRBV5-1
TGCGCCAGCAGCTTGGATCTAGATACGCAGTATTTT
CASSLDLDTQYF
>TRBJ2-7|NA|TRBD1|TRBV5-8
TGTGCCAGCAGCCACCGGCAGGGACAGGGGGCGTGGGAGCAGTACTTC
CASSHRQGQGAWEQYF
>TRBJ2-5|NA|NA|TRBV20-1
TGCAGTGCTGAAACGAGGGAGACCCAGTACTTC
CSAETRETQYF
>TRBJ2-7|NA|NA|TRBV2
TGTGCCAGCCGGACAGCGAAACAAGAAACCTACGAGCAGTACTTC
CASRTAKQETYEQYF
>TRBJ1-1|NA|NA|TRBV11-2
TGTGCCAGCAAACCCGGCGGGTTTAACACTGAAGCTTTCTTT
CASKPGGFNTEAFF
>TRBJ2-7|NA|NA|TRBV6-5
TGTGCCAGCAGTTACTCGATACGGAGGTGGGGCGAGCAGTACTTC
CASSYSIRRWGEQYF
>TRBJ2-3|NA|TRBD2|TRBV28
TGTGCCAGCAGTTTTTTAATAAGTCTCGGGACTAGCGGTACAGATACGCAGTATTTT
CASSFLISLGTSGTDTQYF
>TRBJ2-7|NA|TRBD1|TRBV28
TGTGCCAGCAGTCCCTACCTCGGGACAGGGGCCGAGCAGTACTTC
CASSPYLGTGAEQYF
>TRBJ2-3|NA|NA|TRBV2
TGTGCCAGCAGTGCTGCGAGTAGAACAGATACGCAGTATTTT
CASSAASRTDTQYF
>TRBJ2-1|NA|TRBD2|TRBV5-6
TGTGCCAGCAGCTTGGAATGGGGGACTAGCGGGACCAATGAGCAGTTCTTC
CASSLEWGTSGTNEQFF
>TRBJ2-3|NA|TRBD2|TRBV6-5
TGTGCCAGCAGCGGACTAGCGGTCACAGATACGCAGTATTTT
CASSGLAVTDTQYF
>TRBJ2-3|NA|NA|TRBV2
TGTGCCACCCCGGGGGTCACAGATACGCAGTATTTT
CATPGVTDTQYF
>TRBJ2-7|NA|TRBD2|TRBV30
TGTGCCTGGAGTCACTCACCCACACCGGGAGGGTACGAGCAGTACTTC
CAWSHSPTPGGYEQYF
>TRBJ1-1|NA|TRBD1|TRBV19
TGTGCCAGTAGTATAATGGGGACAGTCATTAACACTGAAGCTTTCTTT
CASSIMGTVINTEAFF
>TRBJ1-6|NA|NA|TRBV30
TGTGCCTGGGCAGGGGTCTGGGGTTCACCCCTCCACTTT
CAWAGVWGSPLHF